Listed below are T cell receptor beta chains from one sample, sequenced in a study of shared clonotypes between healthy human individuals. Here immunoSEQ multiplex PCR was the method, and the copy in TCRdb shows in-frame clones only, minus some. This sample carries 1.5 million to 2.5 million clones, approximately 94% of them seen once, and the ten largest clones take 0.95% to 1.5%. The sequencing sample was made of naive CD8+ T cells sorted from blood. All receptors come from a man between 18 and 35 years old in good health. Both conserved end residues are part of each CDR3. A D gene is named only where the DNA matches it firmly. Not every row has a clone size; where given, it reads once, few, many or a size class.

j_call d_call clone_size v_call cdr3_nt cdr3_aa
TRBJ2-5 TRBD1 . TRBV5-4 TGTGCCAGCAGCGCCGGGACAGGGATGGAGACCCAGTACTTC CASSAGTGMETQYF
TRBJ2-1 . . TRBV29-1 TGCAGCGTTGAAGATCCCACCCGTAGCTCCTACAATGAGCAGTTCTTC CSVEDPTRSSYNEQFF
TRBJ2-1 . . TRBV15 TGTGCCACCAGCATTCGGGGAAATGAGCAGTTCTTC CATSIRGNEQFF
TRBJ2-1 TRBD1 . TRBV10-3 TGTGCCATCAGTGAGTCGCCGGGACAGGGGAACAATGAGCAGTTCTTC CAISESPGQGNNEQFF
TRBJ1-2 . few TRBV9 TGTGCCAGCAGCGTAGGAGAAGCGTACTATGGCTACACCTTC CASSVGEAYYGYTF
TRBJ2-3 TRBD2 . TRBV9 TGTGCCAGCAGCCGTTACTCCGGGACTAGCGGGGAGTTAGGGACAGATACGCAGTATTTT CASSRYSGTSGELGTDTQYF
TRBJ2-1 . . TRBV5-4 TGTGCCAGCAGCTGGGACCACTCCTACAATGAGCAGTTCTTC CASSWDHSYNEQFF
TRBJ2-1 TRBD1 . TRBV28 TGTGCCAGCACCGACGGGACAGCAAATGAGCAGTTCTTC CASTDGTANEQFF
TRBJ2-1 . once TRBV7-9 TGTGCCAGCAGCTTAGCGGAGGAAAGCCGGAGGGTCAATGAGCAGTTCTTC CASSLAEESRRVNEQFF
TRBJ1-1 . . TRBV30 TGTGCCTGGAGGTGGCAGTCGAACACTGAAGCTTTCTTT CAWRWQSNTEAFF
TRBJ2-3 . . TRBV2 TGTGCCAGCCAGAATCCACAGGCCCGCACAGATACGCAGTATTTT CASQNPQARTDTQYF
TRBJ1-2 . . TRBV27 TGTGCCAGCAGTTTTGACGGGACGGATCATGCTAACTATGGCTACACCTTC CASSFDGTDHANYGYTF
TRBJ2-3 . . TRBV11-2 TGTGCCAGCAGTTACCTCTCAGATACGCAGTATTTT CASSYLSDTQYF
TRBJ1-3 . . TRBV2 TGTGCCAGCAGTGGGCTATTGGGGGATGGAAACACCATATATTTT CASSGLLGDGNTIYF
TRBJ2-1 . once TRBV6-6 TGTGCCAGCAGTTCCCTACGCTTTGGTGATGAGCAGTTCTTC CASSSLRFGDEQFF
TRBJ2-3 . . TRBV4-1 TGCGCCAGCAGCCAAGAAGGGCATAGCACAGATACGCAGTATTTT CASSQEGHSTDTQYF
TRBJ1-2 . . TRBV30 TGTGCCTGGGGACTCGGGGGCTATGGCTACACCTTC CAWGLGGYGYTF
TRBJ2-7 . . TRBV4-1 TGCGCCAGCAGCCAAGAAGGGGGGGCGTCCTACGAGCAGTACTTC CASSQEGGASYEQYF
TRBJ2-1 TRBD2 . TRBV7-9 TGTGCCAGCAGTCCAACTAGCGGGGATTACAATGAGCAGTTCTTC CASSPTSGDYNEQFF
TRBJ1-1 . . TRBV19 TGTGCCAGTTACGACACCTATGAAGCTTTCTTT CASYDTYEAFF
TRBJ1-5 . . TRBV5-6 TGTGCCAGCAGCCCGGGTGGCCAGCCCCAGCATTTT CASSPGGQPQHF
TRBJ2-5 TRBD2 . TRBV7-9 TGTGCCAGCAGCGGACTAGCGGGAGGTCGGGGGGAGACCCAGTACTTC CASSGLAGGRGETQYF
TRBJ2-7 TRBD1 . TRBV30 TGTGCCTGGAGTGCTACAGGGGGCTACGAGCAGTACTTC CAWSATGGYEQYF
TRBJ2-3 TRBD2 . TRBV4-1 TGCGCCAGCAGCCAACTAGCGGGACGGCGAACAGATACGCAGTATTTT CASSQLAGRRTDTQYF
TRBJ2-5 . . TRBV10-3 TGTGCCATCAAATCCCCCGGGACGCAAGAGACCCAGTACTTC CAIKSPGTQETQYF
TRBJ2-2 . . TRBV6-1 TGTGCCATCCGGGCCATTTACACCGGGGAGCTGTTTTTT CAIRAIYTGELFF
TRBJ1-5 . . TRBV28 TGTGCCAGCAGTCCGACGGGTCAGCCCCAGCATTTT CASSPTGQPQHF
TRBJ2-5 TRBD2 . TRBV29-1 TGCAGCGTTGTCGGGGGGACCGAAGGTACCCAGTACTTC CSVVGGTEGTQYF
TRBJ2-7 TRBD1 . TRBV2 TGTGCCAGCAGTGACCCCGGGACAGGGTTCACTGCGAAGTACTTC CASSDPGTGFTAKYF
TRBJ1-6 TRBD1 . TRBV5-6 TGTGCCAGCAGTCTCGAGACAGGGGCGGTGGGCAATTCACCCCTCCACTTT CASSLETGAVGNSPLHF
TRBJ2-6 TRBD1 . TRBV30 TGCGCCTGGGGGACAGGGGTTGGGGCCAACGTCCTGACTTTC CAWGTGVGANVLTF
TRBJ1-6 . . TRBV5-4 TGTGCCAGCAGCTTGTTTGGGGGGCCCCTCCACTTT CASSLFGGPLHF
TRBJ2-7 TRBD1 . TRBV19 TGTGCCAGTAATTCCGGGACAGGGCCTTCCGAGCAGTACTTC CASNSGTGPSEQYF
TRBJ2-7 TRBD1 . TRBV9 TGTGCCAGCAGCGAGGATGGACAGGGAATCTACGAGCAGTACTTC CASSEDGQGIYEQYF
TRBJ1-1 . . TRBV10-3 TGTGCCATCAGTGATCGGACCATAGGTCGGATATACGCTGAAGCTTTCTTT CAISDRTIGRIYAEAFF
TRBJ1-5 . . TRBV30 TGTGCCTGTTCCGCCGGGGAGGCCCAGCATTTT CACSAGEAQHF
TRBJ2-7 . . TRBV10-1 TGCGCCAGCAGTGACCACTACGGGTACGAGCAGTACTTC CASSDHYGYEQYF
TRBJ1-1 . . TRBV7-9 TGTGCCAGCAGCCTCAAGGGCACTGAAGCTTTCTTT CASSLKGTEAFF
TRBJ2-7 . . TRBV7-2 TGTGCCAGCAGCTTAAACTCTAGGAGCTCCTACGAGCAGTACTTC CASSLNSRSSYEQYF
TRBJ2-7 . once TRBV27 TGTGCCAGCAGTTTATCACTCCAAAGGGAGCAGTACTTC CASSLSLQREQYF
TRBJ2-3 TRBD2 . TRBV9 TGTGCCAGCAGCGTATATCCGGGACTAGGAGGGCCAGATACGCAGTATTTT CASSVYPGLGGPDTQYF
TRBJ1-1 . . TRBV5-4 TGTGCCAGCAGCTATGGGGTCATTGAAGCTTTCTTT CASSYGVIEAFF
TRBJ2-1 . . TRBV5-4 TGTGCCAGCAGCCTGTCGGCCAATGAGCAGTTCTTC CASSLSANEQFF
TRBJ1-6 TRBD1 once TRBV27 TGTGCCAGCAGTTTACAGGGGGCTAATTCACCCCTCCACTTT CASSLQGANSPLHF
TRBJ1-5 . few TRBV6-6 TGTGCCAGCAGTTACCCGGCTGGGGAGGGTGGGCAGCCCCAGCATTTT CASSYPAGEGGQPQHF
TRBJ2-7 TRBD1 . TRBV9 TGTGCCAGCAGCGCAGGGGGGGACAGGGAAGGCGAGCAGTACTTC CASSAGGDREGEQYF
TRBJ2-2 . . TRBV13 TGTGCCAGCAGCTTAGAGGCTAGCTGGACCGGGGAGCTGTTTTTT CASSLEASWTGELFF
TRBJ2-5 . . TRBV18 TGTGCCAGCTCACCCCCTGCCCAAGAGACCCAGTACTTC CASSPPAQETQYF
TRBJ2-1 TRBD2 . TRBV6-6 TGTGCCAGCAGTTACTCACTAGCGGGGGTAAATGAGCAGTTCTTC CASSYSLAGVNEQFF
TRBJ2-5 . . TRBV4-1 TGCGCCAGCAGCCAAGAGGGTAAAGAGACCCAGTACTTC CASSQEGKETQYF
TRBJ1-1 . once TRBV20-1 TGCAGTGCTAGTAGAAGCACTGAAGCTTTCTTT CSASRSTEAFF
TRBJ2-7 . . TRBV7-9 TGTGCCAGCAGCTCCCCGGAACAGATCTCCTACGAGCAGTACTTC CASSSPEQISYEQYF
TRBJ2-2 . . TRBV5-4 TGTGCCAGCAGCTTGGGATTCGGGGAGCTGTTTTTT CASSLGFGELFF
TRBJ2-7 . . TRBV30 TGTGCCTGGGCGCTCGGGACATTCTACGAGCAGTACTTC CAWALGTFYEQYF
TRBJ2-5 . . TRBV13 TGTGCCAGCAGCAAACAAGAGACCCAGTACTTC CASSKQETQYF